This is a list of T cell receptor beta chains from one sample in a study of blood T cell repertoires in COVID-19. The data were produced by immunoSEQ multiplex PCR, yet TCRdb's version contains in-frame clones alone and is incomplete. The sample holds 390,000 or so clones, 75% to 90% seen once. The material sequenced was PBMCs or T cells enriched from blood (not recorded which). The receptors derive from a woman in her forties or fifties who had recovered from COVID-19. CDR3s include the opening cysteine and the closing phenylalanine or tryptophan. The D gene is left open where the match is weak. Size values are once, few and many counts, or a class for expanded clones, and some rows have none.

>TRBV11-2|.|TRBJ2-1|.
CASSLAGTYNEQFF
TGTGCCAGCAGCTTAGCCGGGACCTACAATGAGCAGTTCTTC
>TRBV9|.|TRBJ2-2|.
CASSGRTRGTGELFF
TGTGCCAGCAGCGGGCGTACCAGGGGCACCGGGGAGCTGTTTTTT
>TRBV28|.|TRBJ2-1|.
CASSLLGLYNEQFF
TGTGCCAGCAGTTTATTGGGACTGTACAATGAGCAGTTCTTC
>TRBV4-3|.|TRBJ1-2|.
CASSQDLQGTYGYTF
TGCGCCAGCAGCCAAGATTTGCAGGGAACCTATGGCTACACCTTC
>TRBV11-2|.|TRBJ2-7|.
CASSLVFNSYEQYF
TGTGCCAGCAGCTTAGTTTTTAACTCCTACGAGCAGTACTTC
>TRBV18|TRBD1|TRBJ1-6|.
CASSPQRQGMAPLHF
TGTGCCAGCTCACCACAGAGACAGGGTATGGCACCCCTCCACTTT
>TRBV28|.|TRBJ1-5|.
CASSFLGWGGGSNQPQHF
TGTGCCAGCAGTTTCCTAGGTTGGGGAGGAGGAAGCAATCAGCCCCAGCATTTT
>TRBV7-9|TRBD1|TRBJ1-1|.
CASSTRQGPNTEAFF
TGTGCCAGCAGTACACGACAGGGACCGAACACTGAAGCTTTCTTT
>TRBV9|.|TRBJ1-1|.
CASSPGNMNTEAFF
TGTGCCAGCAGCCCAGGTAACATGAACACTGAAGCTTTCTTT
>TRBV7-9|.|TRBJ1-1|once
CASSSLKNTEAFF
TGTGCCAGCAGCTCTCTTAAGAACACTGAAGCTTTCTTT
>TRBV19|TRBD2|TRBJ2-2|.
CASSSTPRLAGWIGELFF
TGTGCCAGTAGTTCTACCCCCCGACTAGCGGGATGGATCGGGGAGCTGTTTTTT
>TRBV25-1|TRBD1|TRBJ1-2|.
CASSAQGAANYGYTF
TGTGCCAGCAGTGCTCAGGGGGCGGCTAACTATGGCTACACCTTC
>TRBV6-2/TRBV6-3|.|TRBJ1-4|.
CASSYGGATNEKLFF
TGTGCCAGCAGTTACGGCGGAGCAACTAATGAAAAACTGTTTTTT
>TRBV9|.|TRBJ1-1|once
CASSVIKAGHLNTEAFF
TGTGCCAGCAGCGTAATTAAGGCCGGACATCTGAACACTGAAGCTTTCTTT
>TRBV25-1|.|TRBJ1-2|.
CASSSSYGYTF
TGTGCCAGCAGTTCATCCTATGGCTACACCTTC
>TRBV19|.|TRBJ2-3|.
CASSGDRLYADTQYF
TGTGCCAGTAGTGGCGACAGGTTGTACGCAGATACGCAGTATTTT
>TRBV2|.|TRBJ2-2|few
CASSESRRRTGELFF
TGTGCCAGCAGTGAATCTAGACGGCGCACCGGGGAGCTGTTTTTT
>TRBV7-9|.|TRBJ1-6|.
CASSIPGDSPLHF
TGTGCCAGCAGCATTCCGGGGGATTCACCCCTCCACTTT
>TRBV7-3|TRBD1|TRBJ1-1|.
CASSSTGGLTEAFF
TGTGCCAGCAGCTCGACAGGGGGCTTAACTGAAGCTTTCTTT
>TRBV19|TRBD1|TRBJ1-1|.
CASSQRLDRATEAFF
TGTGCCAGTAGTCAGAGACTAGACAGGGCCACTGAAGCTTTCTTT
>TRBV5-1|.|TRBJ2-2|.
CASRASGAHGELFF
TGCGCCAGCAGGGCATCGGGAGCCCACGGGGAGCTGTTTTTT
>TRBV7-3|.|TRBJ2-6|.
CASSPQGNSGANVLTF
TGTGCCAGCAGCCCGCAGGGTAACTCTGGGGCCAACGTCCTGACTTTC
>TRBV6-5|.|TRBJ1-5|.
CASSYSRAQPQHF
TGTGCCAGCAGTTACTCGAGGGCTCAGCCCCAGCATTTT
>TRBV5-1|.|TRBJ2-2|.
CASSVGQFGVAGELFF
TGCGCCAGCAGCGTCGGACAGTTTGGTGTGGCCGGGGAGCTGTTTTTT
>TRBV4-3|TRBD2|TRBJ2-1|.
CASSPATSGRVYNEQFF
TGCGCCAGCAGCCCCGCAACTAGCGGGAGAGTTTACAATGAGCAGTTCTTC
>TRBV7-3|.|TRBJ1-2|.
CASSESTIANYGYTF
TGTGCCAGCAGCGAATCTACGATAGCTAACTATGGCTACACCTTC
>TRBV6-2/TRBV6-3|.|TRBJ2-1|.
CASSYGGGRGLLFEQFF
TGTGCCAGCAGTTACGGGGGGGGCAGGGGGCTTCTCTTTGAGCAGTTCTTC
>TRBV7-2|TRBD1|TRBJ2-7|.
CASSLRDRDYEQYF
TGTGCCAGCAGCCTCCGGGACAGAGACTACGAGCAGTACTTC
>TRBV20-1|TRBD2|TRBJ2-3|.
CSGGGTDTQYF
TGCAGCGGGGGGGGCACAGATACGCAGTATTTT
>TRBV5-8|.|TRBJ2-2|.
CASSFGLKNTGELFF
TGTGCCAGCAGCTTCGGACTGAAAAACACCGGGGAGCTGTTTTTT
>TRBV7-9|.|TRBJ1-1|.
CASAGGNAEAFF
TGTGCCAGCGCAGGAGGAAATGCTGAAGCTTTCTTT
>TRBV7-9|.|TRBJ1-5|.
CASISAGGGLQPQHF
TGTGCCAGCATCTCGGCGGGGGGGGGCTTACAGCCCCAGCATTTT
>TRBV7-2|.|TRBJ1-1|.
CASSLATTGLEAFF
TGTGCCAGCAGCTTAGCGACGACGGGACTTGAAGCTTTCTTT
>TRBV5-4|.|TRBJ1-3|few
CASSLPPGASGNTIYF
TGTGCCAGCAGCTTACCCCCAGGGGCCTCTGGAAACACCATATATTTT
>TRBV30|.|TRBJ2-1|.
CAWSVSRKTYNEQFF
TGTGCCTGGAGTGTATCCAGGAAAACCTACAATGAGCAGTTCTTC
>TRBV29-1|.|TRBJ2-7|.
CSVGDKLYEQYF
TGCAGCGTTGGGGACAAACTCTACGAGCAGTACTTC
>TRBV25-1|TRBD1|TRBJ1-1|.
CASSAPGQITEAFF
TGTGCCAGCAGTGCGCCGGGACAGATCACTGAAGCTTTCTTT
>TRBV30|.|TRBJ1-5|few
CAWTGDTNQPQHF
TGTGCCTGGACCGGGGACACCAATCAGCCCCAGCATTTT
>TRBV7-9|TRBD2|TRBJ2-5|.
CASSLATLAGADVETQYF
TGTGCCAGCAGCTTAGCAACCCTAGCGGGAGCGGATGTCGAGACCCAGTACTTC
>TRBV10-3|TRBD1|TRBJ1-4|once
CAIADRGDVTNEKLFF
TGTGCCATCGCCGACAGGGGGGATGTCACTAATGAAAAACTGTTTTTT
>TRBV11-3|TRBD1|TRBJ2-1|.
CASSSGTGDNEQFF
TGTGCCAGCAGCAGCGGGACAGGGGACAATGAGCAGTTCTTC
>TRBV4-1|.|TRBJ2-3|.
CASSPGVADTQYF
TGCGCCAGCAGCCCCGGGGTGGCAGATACGCAGTATTTT
>TRBV19|.|TRBJ1-1|.
CASSGYGKNTEAFF
TGTGCCAGTAGTGGATACGGGAAGAACACTGAAGCTTTCTTT
>TRBV5-1|TRBD2|TRBJ2-7|.
CASSLVAGGADEQYF
TGCGCCAGCAGCCTCGTAGCGGGAGGTGCGGACGAGCAGTACTTC
>TRBV2|TRBD1|TRBJ1-2|.
CASSAGTDIYGYTF
TGTGCCAGCAGTGCGGGGACAGACATCTATGGCTACACCTTC
>TRBV7-2|TRBD2|TRBJ2-7|.
CASSLRAGERYEQYF
TGTGCCAGCAGCTTGCGAGCGGGAGAAAGGTACGAGCAGTACTTC
>TRBV6-2/TRBV6-3|.|TRBJ1-3|.
CASSFPPGGTGNTIYF
TGTGCCAGCAGTTTCCCGCCGGGGGGCACTGGAAACACCATATATTTT
>TRBV18|TRBD1|TRBJ1-2|.
CASSQDRALGYGYTF
TGTGCCAGCTCCCAGGACAGGGCACTTGGCTATGGCTACACCTTC
>TRBV5-1|.|TRBJ1-1|.
CASSLWTANTEAFF
TGCGCCAGCAGCTTGTGGACAGCCAACACTGAAGCTTTCTTT
>TRBV7-2|TRBD2|TRBJ2-7|few
CASSSQGLAGEQYF
TGTGCCAGCAGCTCCCAGGGACTAGCGGGCGAGCAGTACTTC
>TRBV2|.|TRBJ1-2|.
CASSDHGGYTF
TGTGCCAGCAGTGATCACGGGGGCTACACCTTC
>TRBV12-3/TRBV12-4|.|TRBJ1-1|.
CASSLIRNTEAFF
TGTGCCAGCAGTTTAATCAGAAACACTGAAGCTTTCTTT
>TRBV11-3|TRBD1|TRBJ1-6|.
CASSLGTGANSPLHF
TGTGCCAGCAGCTTAGGGACAGGGGCTAATTCACCCCTCCACTTT
>TRBV3-1/TRBV3-2|.|TRBJ2-2|.
CASQIPPTGELFF
TGTGCCAGCCAAATCCCCCCCACCGGGGAGCTGTTTTTT
>TRBV7-3|TRBD1|TRBJ2-3|once
CASSLTGGVLDTQYF
TGTGCCAGCAGCTTGACAGGGGGCGTTCTAGATACGCAGTATTTT
>TRBV10-3|.|TRBJ2-7|once
CAISKKHDRSHEQYF
TGTGCCATCAGTAAAAAACACGACAGGAGTCATGAGCAGTACTTC
>TRBV7-8|.|TRBJ1-1|.
CASSAEEGRPLLAPLNTEAFF
TGTGCCAGCAGCGCCGAGGAGGGAAGGCCTCTACTCGCCCCTCTGAACACTGAAGCTTTCTTT